One and the same sample provided the 18 T cell receptor beta chains below, sequenced in a study of blood T cell repertoires in COVID-19. Produced via immunoSEQ multiplex PCR; TCRdb's table is partial and in-frame only. The top ten clones hold about 2.1% of a sample with 250,000 or so clones, nearly 90% of them seen once. The material sequenced was peripheral blood. Receptor source: a woman aged 55-69 years with COVID-19, enrolled during active disease.

The CDR3 loop is CASRGQGAGRTEAFF. The CDR3 nucleotides are TGTGCCAGCAGGGGACAGGGGGCGGGGAGAACTGAAGCTTTCTTT. The V and J genes are TRBV27 and TRBJ1-1, with 12 bases aligning to TRBD1. The germline CDR1 and CDR2 sequences are MNHEY and SMNVEV (reference sequence). CDR3 length: 15 amino acids. With 6 bases clipped from V and 5 bases from J, the junction kept 7 bases outside the gene matches.

This sequence joins TRBV19 and TRBJ2-1, with TRBD1 matching 8 bases. V dropped 5 bases and J dropped 1; count of bases not matched to a gene: 16. Germline V CDR1 and CDR2: LNHDA, SQIVND (reference sequence). This CDR3 is built from 19 residues. This CDR3 reads CASSYDRGNPTKSYNEQFF. The DNA of the CDR3 is TGTGCCAGTAGTTATGACAGGGGAAACCCTACCAAATCCTACAATGAGCAGTTCTTC.

V and J are TRBV19 and TRBJ1-3; TRBD1 matches at 8 bases. The J segment lost 0 bases and the V segment lost 6 bases, leaving 7 bases of the junction unmatched. Per the germline V gene, CDR1 is LNHDA and CDR2 is SQIVND (reference sequence). There are 16 residues in the CDR3. The CDR3 nucleotides are TGTGCCAGTAGGACGGGACAGGTTTTCTCTGGAAACACCATATATTTT. Translation gives CASRTGQVFSGNTIYF.

V and J are TRBV7-8 and TRBJ2-3; 9 positions match TRBD2. J lost 2 bases, V lost 5 bases, and 8 bases had no gene match. The germline CDR1 and CDR2 sequences are SGHVS and FQNEAQ. The CDR3 contains 16 residues. CDR3 nucleotide sequence: TGTGCCAGCAGCCCCCCCCTAGCGGGGTTCACAGATACGCAGTATTTT. Amino acid sequence: CASSPPLAGFTDTQYF.

The chain uses TRBV19 and TRBJ2-7, with 7 positions matching TRBD2. CDR1 is LNHDA and CDR2 is SQIVND in the germline V gene (reference sequence). V lost 5 bases to trimming and J lost 4 bases; unmatched junction nucleotides: 8. CDR3 length: 14 amino acids. This CDR3 is CASSGQREGYEQYF. For the CDR3, the DNA is TGTGCCAGTAGTGGGCAGCGGGAAGGTTACGAGCAGTACTTC.

The chain recombines TRBV4-3 with TRBJ2-3, with 11 nucleotides matching TRBD2. V was pared by 3 bases and J by 4 bases, with 9 bases of the junction left unmatched. This CDR3 spans 17 amino acids. Per germline, CDR1 LGHNA and CDR2 YSLEER. CDR3 protein: CASSQQTSGDFSDTQYF. CDR3 DNA sequence: TGCGCCAGCAGCCAGCAGACTAGCGGGGATTTCTCAGATACGCAGTATTTT.

The chain carries TRBV12-3 or TRBV12-4 and TRBJ1-1, with D possibly matching TRBD1 (6 bases). The CDR3 length is 13 residues. The V end lost 3 bases, the J end lost 8 bases, and 13 bases lay between the germline ends. For the CDR3, the DNA is TGTGCCAGCAGTTTTACTTTTGGGACAGAAGCTTTCTTT. Amino acid sequence: CASSFTFGTEAFF.

This clone was recorded once. The chain uses TRBV18 and TRBJ2-5; D not certain. Trimming removed 3 bases from V and 5 bases from J, with 4 bases in between. From germline, CDR1 is KGHSH and CDR2 LQKENI. This CDR3 comprises 11 residues. This CDR3 reads CASSPEETQYF. CDR3 nucleotide sequence: TGTGCCAGCTCACCGGAGGAGACCCAGTACTTC.

This clone has just one count. In DNA, the CDR3 is TGTGCCAGCTCATCCGGGACAGAAGTCTATGGCTACACCTTC. As protein: CASSSGTEVYGYTF. The rearrangement joins TRBV18 to TRBJ1-2; TRBD1 agrees at 7 bases. The length of the CDR3 is 14 residues. Trimming removed 5 bases from V and 4 bases from J; junction bases left unmatched: 7. CDR1 is KGHSH and CDR2 is LQKENI in the germline V gene.

The V and J genes are TRBV19 and TRBJ1-2, with D possibly matching TRBD1 (5 bases). This CDR3 spans 16 amino acids. V lost 7 bases, J lost 1 base, and 19 bases lay in between. CDR1 and CDR2 from the germline V gene are LNHDA and SQIVND (reference sequence). CDR3: CASKRRVGGVNYGYTF. DNA of the CDR3: TGTGCCAGTAAACGCCGCGTTGGGGGGGTTAACTATGGCTACACCTTC.

Points on this clone: Additional DNA sequences in this sample encode the identical CDR3. The chain combines TRBV5-1 with TRBJ1-2, with D unclear. Germline V gene sequence: CDR1 SGHRS, CDR2 YFSETQ. This CDR3 comprises 13 residues. V was shortened by 0 bases and J by 1 base, with 4 bases between the two germline ends. The CDR3 protein is CASSLGGNYGYTF. The CDR3 region has the DNA TGCGCCAGCAGCTTGGGCGGTAACTATGGCTACACCTTC.

This sequence joins TRBV30 and TRBJ1-2; no firm D call. Trimming left V 4 bases short and J 2 bases short, with 5 bases between. Germline CDR1 GTSNPN, CDR2 SVGIG (reference sequence). The CDR3 is 11 amino acids. The CDR3 region has the DNA TGTGCCTGGACGGTGAACTATGGCTACACCTTC. Protein: CAWTVNYGYTF.

The chain couples TRBV7-2 to TRBJ1-1; 9 nucleotides agree with TRBD1. V trimming: 7 bases; J trimming: 1 base; junction bases outside the gene matches: 4. Germline V gene sequence: CDR1 SGHTA, CDR2 FQGNSA. The CDR3 consists of 14 residues. The CDR3 spells CASIKQGANTEAFF. The CDR3 nucleotides are TGTGCCAGCATCAAACAGGGGGCGAACACTGAAGCTTTCTTT.

This rearrangement joins TRBV23-1 to TRBJ1-2, with D possibly matching TRBD1 (6 bases). TRBV23-1 is an ORF; its function is uncertain. Trimming took off 5 bases at V and 3 bases at J, with 10 bases between the two ends. The CDR3 has 13 residues. CDR3 loop: CASSMGHYYGYTF. The CDR3 nucleotides read TGCGCCAGCAGTATGGGACACTACTATGGCTACACCTTC.

The V call is TRBV3-1 (or the pseudogene TRBV3-2), the J call TRBJ1-5; tentative D call: TRBD1 (5 bases). The germline gives CDR1 LGHDT, CDR2 YNNKEL (reference sequence). The CDR3 runs to 15 residues. Trimming took off 0 bases at V and 6 bases at J, with 12 bases between the two ends. In DNA form, the CDR3 reads TGTGCCAGCAGCCAAGATCTCAGGGTAAGTCAGCCCCAGCATTTT. Translated, it gives CASSQDLRVSQPQHF.

The chain joins TRBV27 to TRBJ2-7; TRBD2 agrees at 10 bases. The CDR3 has 15 residues. J was trimmed by 2 bases and V by 6 bases; bases with no gene match: 7. The germline CDR1 and CDR2 sequences are MNHEY and SMNVEV (reference sequence). The CDR3 loop reads CASRAASGGPYEQYF. Written as DNA, the CDR3 is TGTGCCAGCAGAGCTGCTAGCGGGGGACCCTACGAGCAGTACTTC.

The chain joins TRBV29-1 to TRBJ1-2; the D gene is possibly TRBD1 (6 bases). The CDR3 runs 13 residues. The germline gives CDR1 SQVTM, CDR2 ANQGSEA. Trimming removed 7 bases from V and 4 bases from J, with 16 bases in between. CDR3 sequence reads: CSARTEGPYGYTF. CDR3 DNA sequence: TGCAGCGCAAGGACAGAGGGACCCTATGGCTACACCTTC.

The chain links TRBV5-6 to TRBJ1-2; 8 nucleotides agree with TRBD1. Looked up from germline, CDR1 is SGHDT and CDR2 is YYEEEE. CDR3 length: 15 residues. J lost 4 bases, V lost 4 bases, and 9 bases had no gene match. In DNA, the CDR3 is TGTGCCAGCAGCGACACCGGGACAGGAAGCTATGGCTACACCTTC. Encoded protein: CASSDTGTGSYGYTF. Looking up the rest from reference TRBV5-6 and TRBJ1-2 gives the full variable domain: DAGVTQSPTHLIKTRGQQVTLRCSPKSGHDTVSWYQQALGQGPQFIFQYYEEEERQRGNFPDRFSGHQFPNYSSELNVNALLLGDSALYLCASSDTGTGSYGYTFGSGTRLTVV.